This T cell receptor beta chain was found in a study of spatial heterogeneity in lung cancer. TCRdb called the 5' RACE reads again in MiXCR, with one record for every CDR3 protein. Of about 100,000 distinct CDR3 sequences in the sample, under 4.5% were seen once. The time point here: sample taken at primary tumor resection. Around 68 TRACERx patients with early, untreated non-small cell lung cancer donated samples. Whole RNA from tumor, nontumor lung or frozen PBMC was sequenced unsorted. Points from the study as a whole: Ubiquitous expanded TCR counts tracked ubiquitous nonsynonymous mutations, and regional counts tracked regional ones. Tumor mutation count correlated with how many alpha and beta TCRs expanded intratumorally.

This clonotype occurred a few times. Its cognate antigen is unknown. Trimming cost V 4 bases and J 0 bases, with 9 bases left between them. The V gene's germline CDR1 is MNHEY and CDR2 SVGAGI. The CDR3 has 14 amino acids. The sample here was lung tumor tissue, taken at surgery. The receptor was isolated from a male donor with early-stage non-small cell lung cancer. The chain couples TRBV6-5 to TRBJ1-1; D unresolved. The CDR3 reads CASSSPGMNTEAFF. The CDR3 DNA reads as TGTGCCAGCAGTTCCCCAGGCATGAACACTGAAGCTTTCTTT.